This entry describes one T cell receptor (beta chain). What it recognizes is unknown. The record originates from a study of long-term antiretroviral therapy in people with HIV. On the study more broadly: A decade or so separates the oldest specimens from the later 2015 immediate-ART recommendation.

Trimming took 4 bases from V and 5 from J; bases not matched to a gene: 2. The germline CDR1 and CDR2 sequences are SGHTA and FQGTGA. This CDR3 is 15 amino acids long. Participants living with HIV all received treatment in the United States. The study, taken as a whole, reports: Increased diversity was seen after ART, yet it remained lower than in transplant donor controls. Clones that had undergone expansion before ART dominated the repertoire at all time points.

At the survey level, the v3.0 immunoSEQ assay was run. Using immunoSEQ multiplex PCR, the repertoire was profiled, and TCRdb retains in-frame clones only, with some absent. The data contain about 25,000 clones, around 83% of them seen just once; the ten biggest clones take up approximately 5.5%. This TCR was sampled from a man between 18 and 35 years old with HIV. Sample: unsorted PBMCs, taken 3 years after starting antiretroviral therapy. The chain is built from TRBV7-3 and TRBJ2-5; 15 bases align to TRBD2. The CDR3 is CASSSGTSGGETQYF. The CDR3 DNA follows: TGTGCCAGCAGCTCCGGGACTAGCGGGGGGGAGACCCAGTACTTC.